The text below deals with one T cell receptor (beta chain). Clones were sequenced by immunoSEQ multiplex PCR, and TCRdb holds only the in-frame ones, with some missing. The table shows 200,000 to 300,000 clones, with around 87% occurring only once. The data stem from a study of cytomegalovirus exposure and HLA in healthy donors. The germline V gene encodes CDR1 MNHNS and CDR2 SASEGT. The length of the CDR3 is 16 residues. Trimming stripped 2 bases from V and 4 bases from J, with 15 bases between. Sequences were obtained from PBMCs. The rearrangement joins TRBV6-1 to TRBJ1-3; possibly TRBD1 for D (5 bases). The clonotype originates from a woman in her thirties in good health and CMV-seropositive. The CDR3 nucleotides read TGTGCCAGCAGTGAAACGGGGGGTCCGAGGGGAAACACCATATATTTT. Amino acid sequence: CASSETGGPRGNTIYF.